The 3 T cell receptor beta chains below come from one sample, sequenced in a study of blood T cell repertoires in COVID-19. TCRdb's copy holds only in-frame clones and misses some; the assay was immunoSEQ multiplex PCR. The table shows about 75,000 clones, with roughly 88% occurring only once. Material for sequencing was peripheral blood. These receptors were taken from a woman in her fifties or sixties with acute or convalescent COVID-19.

CDR3 protein: CAWTSGLSYEQYF. The CDR3, as DNA: TGTGCCTGGACCAGCGGGCTATCCTACGAGCAGTACTTC. The chain joins TRBV30 to TRBJ2-7; a weak D match, TRBD2 (6 bases). The CDR3 is 13 amino acids. V was pared by 4 bases and J by 1 base, with 11 bases between. Per germline, CDR1 GTSNPN and CDR2 SVGIG (reference sequence).

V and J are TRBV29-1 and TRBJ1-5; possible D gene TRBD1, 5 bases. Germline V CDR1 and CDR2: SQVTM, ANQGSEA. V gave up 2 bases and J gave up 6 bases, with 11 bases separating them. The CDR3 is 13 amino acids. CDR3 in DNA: TGCAGCGTTGAACCGGACAAGGGTCAGCCCCAGCATTTT. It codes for CSVEPDKGQPQHF.

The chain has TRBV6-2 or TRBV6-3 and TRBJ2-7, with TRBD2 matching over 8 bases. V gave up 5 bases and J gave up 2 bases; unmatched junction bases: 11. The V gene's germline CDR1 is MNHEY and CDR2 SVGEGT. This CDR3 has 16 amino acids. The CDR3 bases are TGTGCCAGCAGTCGAAGTTCGGGAGGGAGGACCTACGAGCAGTACTTC. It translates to CASSRSSGGRTYEQYF.